Shown below are 31 T cell receptor beta chains from a single sample sequenced in a study of blood T cell repertoires in COVID-19. Profiled with immunoSEQ multiplex PCR; TCRdb holds only in-frame clones, not every one. Of a few hundred thousand clones listed, 85% to 90% are singletons. The sequenced sample consisted of peripheral blood. These receptors came from a woman aged 45 to 65 with COVID-19, enrolled during active disease.

V is TRBV30 and J is TRBJ1-2, with TRBD1 as a possible D gene (5 bases). Deletions cut 3 bases from V and 7 bases from J, with 12 bases between. Looked up from germline, CDR1 is GTSNPN and CDR2 is SVGIG (reference sequence). The CDR3 contains 12 residues. CDR3 nucleotide sequence: TGTGCCTGGAGCCCGCAGGGCACTGGCTACACCTTC. Encoded protein: CAWSPQGTGYTF.

Only a few counts were recorded for this clone. The gene calls are TRBV6-5 and TRBJ1-1; 9 bases map to TRBD1. Germline trimming cut 5 bases from V and 4 bases from J; bases unmatched to any gene: 5. Germline V gene sequence: CDR1 MNHEY, CDR2 SVGAGI. CDR3 length equals 14 residues. In DNA form, the CDR3 reads TGTGCCAGCAGTAAACACAGGGGGCCCACTGAAGCTTTCTTT. Translated: CASSKHRGPTEAFF.

This chain joins TRBV19 and TRBJ2-3; D is possibly TRBD2 (6 bases). The germline V gene encodes CDR1 LNHDA and CDR2 SQIVND (reference sequence). Deletions cut 3 bases from V and 5 bases from J, with 15 bases between. The CDR3 is made up of 15 amino acids. The CDR3 bases are TGTGCCAGTAGTATTAGGACGGGGGTTGGAGATACGCAGTATTTT. It is translated as CASSIRTGVGDTQYF.

The genes are TRBV6-5 and TRBJ2-1; 8 positions match TRBD1. The V and J ends lost 7 bases and 4 bases, in that order; junction bases with no gene match: 9. This CDR3 has 15 amino acids. The germline V gene encodes CDR1 MNHEY and CDR2 SVGAGI. CDR3 nucleotide sequence: TGTGCCAGCACCCAACGGCAGGGGGCGTACAATGAGCAGTTCTTC. It specifies CASTQRQGAYNEQFF.

V usage is TRBV15 and J usage is TRBJ2-2; D gene uncertain. The CDR3 is 13 amino acids. CDR1 is LNHNV, CDR2 YYDKDF, per germline (reference sequence). Trimming removed 1 base at V and 6 bases at J, with 6 bases between. The CDR3 loop is CATSRGSPGELFF. The CDR3 DNA is TGTGCCACCAGCAGAGGTTCTCCCGGGGAGCTGTTTTTT.

The chain uses TRBV3-1 (or the pseudogene TRBV3-2) and TRBJ1-1; TRBD1 agrees at 7 bases. CDR1 is LGHDT, CDR2 YNNKEL, per germline (reference sequence). The CDR3 consists of 16 residues. V lost 5 bases and J lost 3; bases outside the gene matches: 12. CDR3 nucleotides: TGTGCCAGCAGCACCCGACAGGGTGCGTGGGACACTGAAGCTTTCTTT. Its translation is CASSTRQGAWDTEAFF.

This chain links TRBV27 with TRBJ1-5, with D possibly matching TRBD1 (6 bases). Trimming took off 7 bases at V and 2 bases at J, with 15 bases between the two ends. The CDR3 is 15 amino acids. The V gene's germline CDR1 is MNHEY and CDR2 SMNVEV (reference sequence). The CDR3 coding sequence is TGTGCCAGCAAAACCGGACAGCCGGGCAATCAGCCCCAGCATTTT. Translated: CASKTGQPGNQPQHF.

The chain has TRBV19 and TRBJ1-2, with TRBD1 matching over 7 bases. The V gene end was trimmed by 5 bases and the J gene end by 4 bases; junction bases not matched to a gene: 10. The germline CDR1 and CDR2 sequences are LNHDA and SQIVND (reference sequence). The CDR3 contains 15 residues. CDR3 in amino acids: CASSRRADRAYGYTF. CDR3 nucleotide sequence: TGTGCCAGTAGTCGGAGGGCTGACAGGGCCTATGGCTACACCTTC.

The chain links TRBV12-3 or TRBV12-4 to TRBJ1-6; D is unclear. The CDR3 is 13 residues long. Trimming took 2 bases from V and 7 from J, leaving 6 bases between them. CDR3 sequence (DNA): TGTGCCAGCAGTTTACAGTGGAATTCACCCCTCCACTTT. This translates into CASSLQWNSPLHF.

The J gene is TRBJ1-1, the V gene TRBV7-2, with D unclear. The CDR3 sequence is 12 residues long. Germline CDR1 and CDR2: SGHTA and FQGNSA. V lost 2 bases and J 7 bases, leaving 8 bases between the germline ends. The CDR3 DNA reads as TGTGCCAGCAGCTTAACGGTGGTTGAAGCTTTCTTT. This gives the protein CASSLTVVEAFF.

The genes are TRBV5-1 and TRBJ2-7; D unresolved. V gave up 2 bases and J gave up 7 bases, with 13 bases separating them. The CDR3 is 13 amino acids. Germline V lookup: CDR1 SGHRS, CDR2 YFSETQ. The CDR3 protein is CASSFDGGREQYF. The CDR3, as DNA: TGCGCCAGCAGCTTTGACGGCGGTCGGGAGCAGTACTTC.

The chain employs TRBV11-3 and TRBJ2-5; tentative D call: TRBD1 (6 bases). This CDR3 is 15 amino acids long. Trimming shortened V by 5 bases and J by 5 bases, and 18 bases separated the two germline ends. The germline V gene has CDR1 SGHNT and CDR2 YENEEA. CDR3 in amino acids: CASSPSTGFEETQYF. In DNA form, the CDR3 reads TGTGCCAGCAGCCCGTCAACAGGGTTTGAGGAGACCCAGTACTTC.

The gene calls are TRBV5-1 and TRBJ2-3; D might be TRBD2 (5 bases). The CDR3 runs to 14 residues. Trimming shortened V by 2 bases and J by 0 bases, and 7 bases separated the two germline ends. From germline, CDR1 is SGHRS and CDR2 YFSETQ. The DNA of the CDR3 is TGCGCCAGCAGCTTCGGGATCAGCACAGATACGCAGTATTTT. It is translated as CASSFGISTDTQYF. The full variable domain, in which reference TRBV5-1 and TRBJ2-3 provide the parts outside the CDR3, is KAGVTQTPRYLIKTRGQQVTLSCSPISGHRSVSWYQQTPGQGLQFLFEYFSETQRNKGNFPGRFSGRQFSNSRSEMNVSTLELGDSALYLCASSFGISTDTQYFGPGTRLTVL.

The J gene is TRBJ2-2, the V gene TRBV7-2; 8 bases are a match to TRBD1. This CDR3 contains 14 residues. J lost 7 bases, V lost 2 bases, and 3 bases had no gene match. The germline V gene has CDR1 SGHTA and CDR2 FQGNSA. CDR3 DNA: TGTGCCAGCAGCTTACAGGGGGCGGACGGGGAGCTGTTTTTT. Translation gives CASSLQGADGELFF.

CDR3 nucleotide sequence: TGTGCCAGCAGCACAACGGGACAGTTCAATCAGCCCCAGCATTTT. It encodes CASSTTGQFNQPQHF. The chain joins TRBV6-2 or TRBV6-3 to TRBJ1-5; TRBD1 matches at 7 bases. The V gene end was trimmed by 6 bases and the J gene end by 3 bases; junction bases not matched to a gene: 8. Germline assignment: CDR1 MNHEY and CDR2 SVGEGT. The CDR3 covers 15 residues.

The V gene is TRBV5-6, the J gene TRBJ2-1, with a possible D match to TRBD1 (7 bases). Trimming removed 3 bases from V and 6 bases from J, with 28 bases in between. Germline V gene data show CDR1 as SGHDT and CDR2 as YYEEEE. This CDR3 region has 19 residues. CDR3 in DNA: TGTGCCAGCAGCTCTGCGGACAGGAGGGGACCCTTTGTAGCCAATGAGCAGTTCTTC. Translation gives CASSSADRRGPFVANEQFF.

V and J are TRBV24-1 and TRBJ2-3, with 8 positions matching TRBD2. Looked up from germline, CDR1 is KGHDR and CDR2 is SFDVKD. CDR3 size: 15 residues. J was trimmed by 5 bases and V by 1 base; bases with no gene match: 4. The CDR3 is CATSDFREGGDTQYF. The CDR3 DNA is TGTGCCACCAGTGATTTCCGGGAGGGCGGAGATACGCAGTATTTT.

The V call is TRBV9, the J call TRBJ2-1; TRBD2 is a possible D gene (6 bases). V lost 0 bases to trimming and J lost 8 bases, with 15 bases between them. The V gene's germline CDR1 is SGDLS and CDR2 YYNGEE. The length of the CDR3 is 15 residues. DNA for the CDR3: TGTGCCAGCAGCGTAGTTGGGGGAGGAGGGGATGAGCAGTTCTTC. Residues: CASSVVGGGGDEQFF.

This rearrangement joins TRBV4-2 to TRBJ2-2; D call uncertain. This CDR3 has 16 amino acids. Deletions cut 0 bases from V and 5 bases from J, with 13 bases between. Germline values: CDR1 LGHNA, CDR2 YNFKEQ. CDR3 DNA sequence: TGTGCCAGCAGCCAAGATCCCATATCTAGGACCGGGGAGCTGTTTTTT. Residues: CASSQDPISRTGELFF.

V is TRBV7-2 and J is TRBJ2-7; D may be TRBD2 (6 bases). The CDR3 has 14 amino acids. Per the germline V gene, CDR1 is SGHTA and CDR2 is FQGNSA. With 3 bases removed from V and 3 bases from J, the gap between germline ends came to 12 bases. DNA of the CDR3: TGTGCCAGCAGCTTCCCGGGACTTATCTACGAGCAGTACTTC. It is translated as CASSFPGLIYEQYF.

J is TRBJ2-1 and V is TRBV10-3; D is possibly TRBD1 (6 bases). Deletions cut 5 bases from V and 5 bases from J, with 25 bases between. The CDR3 sequence is 18 residues long. Germline assignment: CDR1 ENHRY and CDR2 SYGVKD. CDR3 amino acids: CAISTQDSSTPYNNEQFF. DNA for the CDR3: TGTGCCATCAGTACCCAGGACAGCTCGACCCCTTATAACAATGAGCAGTTCTTC.

The chain links TRBV5-4 to TRBJ2-5; 13 bases map to TRBD2. Germline lookup yields CDR1 SGHNT and CDR2 YYREEE (reference sequence). The V and J ends lost 3 bases and 5 bases, in that order; junction bases with no gene match: 10. The CDR3 totals 17 residues. The DNA for the CDR3 is TGTGCCAGCAGCTCCGAGCGACTAGCGGGAGGTGGGGAGACCCAGTACTTC. This translates into CASSSERLAGGGETQYF.

The gene calls are TRBV19 and TRBJ2-7, with D possibly being TRBD1 (6 bases). This CDR3 is 14 amino acids long. Trimming pared 6 bases from V and 7 bases from J, leaving 19 bases between. The germline V gene encodes CDR1 LNHDA and CDR2 SQIVND (reference sequence). CDR3 region: CASRTKGTSGEQYF. The CDR3, as DNA: TGTGCCAGTAGGACGAAAGGGACATCTGGGGAGCAGTACTTC.

J is TRBJ2-5 and V is TRBV12-5; D gene uncertain. The V gene's germline CDR1 is LGHNT and CDR2 FRNRAP. The V end was cut by 6 bases, the J end by 1 base, with 9 bases between. The CDR3 covers 13 residues. CDR3 protein: CASGSQVQETQYF. DNA for the CDR3: TGTGCTAGTGGAAGTCAGGTCCAAGAGACCCAGTACTTC.

In this sample, this clone turned up a few times. V usage is TRBV9 and J usage is TRBJ1-1; D remains ambiguous. Germline V gene data show CDR1 as SGDLS and CDR2 as YYNGEE. This CDR3 has 15 amino acids. V was shortened by 4 bases and J by 0 bases, with 13 bases between the two germline ends. The CDR3: CASSSRDTMNTEAFF. The CDR3 DNA reads TGTGCCAGCAGCTCCCGCGACACCATGAACACTGAAGCTTTCTTT.

Notes on this clone: An end of the junction differs from the germline gene, which may be a read error. This chain links TRBV7-7 with TRBJ2-7; 10 bases are shared with TRBD1. The V gene's germline CDR1 is SSHAT and CDR2 FNYEAQ (reference sequence). This CDR3 comprises 15 residues. The CDR3 is CASSQGQGVTYEQYF. Here the CDR3 DNA reads TGTGCTAGCAGCCAAGGACAGGGGGTCACCTACGAGCAGTACTTC.

About this clone itself: Compared with germline, one end of the junction differs, possibly owing to a read error. The chain couples TRBV2 to TRBJ2-6; TRBD1 aligns across 9 bases. Germline V gene lookup returns CDR1 SNHLY and CDR2 FYNNEI. This CDR3 has 16 amino acids. Here the CDR3 reads CASAGTGMSEANVLTF. CDR3 bases: TGTGCCAGCGCCGGGACAGGGATGTCTGAGGCCAACGTCCTGACTTTC.

V gene TRBV9 combines with J gene TRBJ1-1; 7 positions match TRBD1. The CDR3 has 15 residues. The V segment lost 5 bases and the J segment 1 base; nucleotides outside the gene matches: 8. Germline CDR1 and CDR2: SGDLS and YYNGEE. CDR3 DNA: TGTGCCAGCAGTCGTCCCGGGACAGCGAACACTGAAGCTTTCTTT. Protein product: CASSRPGTANTEAFF.

The chain links TRBV19 to TRBJ2-7, with D perhaps TRBD2 (5 bases). Germline-derived CDR1 and CDR2 are LNHDA and SQIVND (reference sequence). The CDR3 contains 14 residues. Between the trimmed V and J ends, which lost 6 bases and 4 bases, there was a span of 16 bases. CDR3 coding DNA: TGTGCCAGTAGGCCGAGCGGAACCCGTTACGAGCAGTACTTC. Translated: CASRPSGTRYEQYF.

This clone was detected only once. The gene calls are TRBV6-5 and TRBJ1-4; D is ambiguous. The V end was cut by 7 bases, the J end by 3 bases, with 12 bases between. The CDR3 has 14 amino acids. Germline V gene data show CDR1 as MNHEY and CDR2 as SVGAGI. The CDR3 DNA follows: TGTGCCAGCACCACGGGAGGTTCTAATGAAAAACTGTTTTTT. Translation gives CASTTGGSNEKLFF.

V gene TRBV24-1 combines with J gene TRBJ2-5, with D possibly matching TRBD2 (7 bases). Germline CDR1 is KGHDR and CDR2 is SFDVKD. The CDR3 has 15 residues. V dropped 6 bases and J dropped 2 bases, with 15 bases sitting between them. CDR3 nucleotides: TGTGCCACCAGTCTTAGGGGAGGGGGACAAGAGACCCAGTACTTC. Amino acids: CATSLRGGGQETQYF.